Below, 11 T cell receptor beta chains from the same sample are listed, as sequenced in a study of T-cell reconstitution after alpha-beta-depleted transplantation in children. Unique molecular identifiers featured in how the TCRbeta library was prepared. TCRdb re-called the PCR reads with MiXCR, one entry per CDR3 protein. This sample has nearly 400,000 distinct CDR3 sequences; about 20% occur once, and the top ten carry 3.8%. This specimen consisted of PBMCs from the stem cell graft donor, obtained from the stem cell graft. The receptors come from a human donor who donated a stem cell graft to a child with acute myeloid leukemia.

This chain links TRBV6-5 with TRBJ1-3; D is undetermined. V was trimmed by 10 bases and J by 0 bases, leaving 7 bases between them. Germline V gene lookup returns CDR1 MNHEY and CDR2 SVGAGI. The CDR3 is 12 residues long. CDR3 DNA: TGTGCCACCCTCAACTCTGGAAACACCATATATTTT. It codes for CATLNSGNTIYF.

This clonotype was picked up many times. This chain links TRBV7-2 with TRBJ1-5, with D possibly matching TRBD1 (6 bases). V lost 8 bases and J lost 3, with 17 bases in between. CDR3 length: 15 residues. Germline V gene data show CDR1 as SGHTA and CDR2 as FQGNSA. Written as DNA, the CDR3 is TGTGCCAGCTCTGGCCAAGGGGGAAACAATCAGCCCCAGCATTTT. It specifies CASSGQGGNNQPQHF.

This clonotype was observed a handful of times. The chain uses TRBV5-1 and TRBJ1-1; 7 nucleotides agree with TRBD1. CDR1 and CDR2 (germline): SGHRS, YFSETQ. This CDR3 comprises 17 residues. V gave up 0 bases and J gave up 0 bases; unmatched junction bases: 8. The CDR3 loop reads CASSLGRSGQLNTEAFF. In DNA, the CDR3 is TGCGCCAGCAGCTTGGGCCGATCGGGACAGCTGAACACTGAAGCTTTCTTT.

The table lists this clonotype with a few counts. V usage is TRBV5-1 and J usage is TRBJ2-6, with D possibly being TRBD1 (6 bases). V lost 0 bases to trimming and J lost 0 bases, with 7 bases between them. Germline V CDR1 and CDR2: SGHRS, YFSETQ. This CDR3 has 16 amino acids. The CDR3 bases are TGCGCCAGCAGCTTGGCAGGGGCCTCTGGGGCCAACGTCCTGACTTTC. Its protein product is CASSLAGASGANVLTF.

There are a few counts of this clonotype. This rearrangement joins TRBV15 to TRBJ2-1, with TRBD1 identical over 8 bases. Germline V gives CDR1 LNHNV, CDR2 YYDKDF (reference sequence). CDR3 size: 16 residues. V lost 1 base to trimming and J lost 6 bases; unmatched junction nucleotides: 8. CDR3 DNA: TGTGCCACCAGCAGAGTTTATGGACAGGGAGGCAATGAGCAGTTCTTC. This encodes CATSRVYGQGGNEQFF.

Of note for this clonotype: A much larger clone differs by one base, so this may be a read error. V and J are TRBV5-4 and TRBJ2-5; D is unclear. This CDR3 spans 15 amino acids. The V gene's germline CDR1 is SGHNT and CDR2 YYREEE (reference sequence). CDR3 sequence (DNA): TGTGCCAGCAGCAACCGAGGCATAGGGAAAGAGATCCAGTACTTC. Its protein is CASSNRGIGKEIQYF.

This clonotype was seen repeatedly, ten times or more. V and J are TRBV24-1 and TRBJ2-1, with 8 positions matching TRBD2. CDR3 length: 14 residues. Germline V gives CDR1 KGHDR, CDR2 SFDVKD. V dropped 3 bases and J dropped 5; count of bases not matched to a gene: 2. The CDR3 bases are TGTGCCACCAGTGATACTAGCGGAAACAATGAGCAGTTCTTC. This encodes CATSDTSGNNEQFF.

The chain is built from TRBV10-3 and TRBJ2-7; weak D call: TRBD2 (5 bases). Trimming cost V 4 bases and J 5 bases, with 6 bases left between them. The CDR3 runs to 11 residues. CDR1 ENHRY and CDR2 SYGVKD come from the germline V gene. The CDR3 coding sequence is TGTGCCATCAGTGGGCGGGACGAGCAGTACTTC. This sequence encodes CAISGRDEQYF.

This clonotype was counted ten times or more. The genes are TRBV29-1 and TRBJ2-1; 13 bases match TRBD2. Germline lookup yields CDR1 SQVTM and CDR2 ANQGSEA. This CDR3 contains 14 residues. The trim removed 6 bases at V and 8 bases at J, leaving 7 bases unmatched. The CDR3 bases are TGCAGCGTCGAACTAGCGGGAGGGCCGGATGAGCAGTTCTTC. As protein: CSVELAGGPDEQFF.

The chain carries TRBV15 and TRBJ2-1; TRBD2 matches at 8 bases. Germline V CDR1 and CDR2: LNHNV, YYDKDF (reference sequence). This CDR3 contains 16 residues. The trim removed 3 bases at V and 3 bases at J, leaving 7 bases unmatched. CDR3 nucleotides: TGTGCCACCAGCAGTCGTGTACTAGCGGTCTACAATGAGCAGTTCTTC. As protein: CATSSRVLAVYNEQFF.

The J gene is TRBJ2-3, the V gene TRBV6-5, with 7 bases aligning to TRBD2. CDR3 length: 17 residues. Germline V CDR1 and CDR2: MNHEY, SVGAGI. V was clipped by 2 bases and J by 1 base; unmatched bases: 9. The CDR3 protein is CASSYEAGRFRTDTQYF. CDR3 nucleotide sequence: TGTGCCAGCAGTTACGAAGCGGGACGGTTCCGCACAGATACGCAGTATTTT.